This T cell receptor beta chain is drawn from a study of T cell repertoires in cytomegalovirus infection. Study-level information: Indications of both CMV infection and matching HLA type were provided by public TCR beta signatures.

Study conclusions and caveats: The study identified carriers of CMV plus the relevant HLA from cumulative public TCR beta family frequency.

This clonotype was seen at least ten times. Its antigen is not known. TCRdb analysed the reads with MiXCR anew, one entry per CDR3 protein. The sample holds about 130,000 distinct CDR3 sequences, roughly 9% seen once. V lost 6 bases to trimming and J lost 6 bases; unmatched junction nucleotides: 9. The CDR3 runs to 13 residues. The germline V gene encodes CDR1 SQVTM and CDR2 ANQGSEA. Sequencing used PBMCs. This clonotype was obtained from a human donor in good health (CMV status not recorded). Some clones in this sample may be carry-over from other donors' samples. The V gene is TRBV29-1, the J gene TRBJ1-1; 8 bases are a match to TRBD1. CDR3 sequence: CSVGDRGGAEAFF. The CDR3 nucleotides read TGCAGCGTCGGTGACAGGGGTGGGGCTGAAGCTTTCTTT.